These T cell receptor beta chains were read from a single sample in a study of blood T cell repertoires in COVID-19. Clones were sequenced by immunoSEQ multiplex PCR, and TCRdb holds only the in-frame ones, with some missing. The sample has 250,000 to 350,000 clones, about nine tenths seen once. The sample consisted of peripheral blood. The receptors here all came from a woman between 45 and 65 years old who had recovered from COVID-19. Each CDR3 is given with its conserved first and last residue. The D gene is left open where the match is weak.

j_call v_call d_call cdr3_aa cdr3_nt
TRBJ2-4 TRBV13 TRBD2 CASSLTSGGLLAKNIQYF TGTGCCAGCAGCTTAACTAGCGGGGGGCTCCTAGCCAAAAACATTCAGTACTTC
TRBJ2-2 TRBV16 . CASSLKQGDGELFF TGTGCCAGCAGCCTAAAACAGGGAGACGGGGAGCTGTTTTTT
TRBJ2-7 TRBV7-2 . CAITGFDEQYF TGTGCCATCACAGGGTTCGACGAGCAGTACTTC
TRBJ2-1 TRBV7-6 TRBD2 CASSRREGTSDYNEQFF TGTGCCAGCAGCCGAAGGGAGGGGACTAGCGACTACAATGAGCAGTTCTTC
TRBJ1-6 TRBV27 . CASPTTEPNYNSPLHF TGTGCCAGCCCGACGACAGAGCCGAACTATAATTCACCCCTCCACTTT
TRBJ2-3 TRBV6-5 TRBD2 CASSLLGLAGQYTQYF TGTGCCAGCAGTTTATTAGGACTAGCGGGGCAGTATACGCAGTATTTT
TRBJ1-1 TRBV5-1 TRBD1 CASSFGGQGRTEAFF TGCGCCAGCAGCTTCGGCGGACAGGGGCGGACTGAAGCTTTCTTT
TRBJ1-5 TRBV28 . CASSLEYQPQHF TGTGCCAGCAGTTTAGAGTATCAGCCCCAGCATTTT
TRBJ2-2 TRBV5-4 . CASSSGGELFF TGTGCCAGCAGCTCCGGCGGGGAGCTGTTTTTT
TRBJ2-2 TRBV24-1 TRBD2 CATSDPDHSGREKNTGELFF TGTGCCACCAGTGATCCTGACCATAGCGGGAGGGAAAAGAACACCGGGGAGCTGTTTTTT